Listed here are 20 T cell receptor beta chains from one sample, sequenced in a study of T cells in localized non-small cell lung cancer (dated by TCRdb to 2018 to 2021). The library was obtained by the immunoSEQ multiplex PCR assay. TCRdb limited this immuneACCESS table to in-frame rearrangements with V and J called. A share of clones is missing; checked studies link under half to unresolved V genes, and the rest is unexplained. This sample gives tens of thousands of clones in total; 78% of them show up just once. Approximately 33% of the sample rests with the top ten. Sequencing was performed on peripheral blood, taken before any cancer treatment. Source of these receptors: an older male donor with stage II squamous cell lung carcinoma.

The V and J genes are TRBV19 and TRBJ1-5; 11 bases match TRBD1. The length of the CDR3 is 14 residues. The germline gives CDR1 LNHDA, CDR2 SQIVND (reference sequence). J lost 7 bases, V lost 7 bases, and 6 bases had no gene match. This CDR3 is CASIGQGAGQPQHF. The DNA of the CDR3 is TGTGCCAGTATTGGACAGGGGGCCGGGCAGCCCCAGCATTTT.

This sequence joins TRBV2 and TRBJ2-5; tentatively, D is TRBD1 or TRBD2 (5 bases each). Germline CDR1 reads SNHLY; CDR2 reads FYNNEI. Trimming shortened V by 3 bases and J by 4 bases, and 6 bases separated the two germline ends. CDR3 length: 12 residues. This CDR3 is CASSDGGETQYF. DNA of the CDR3: TGTGCCAGCAGTGATGGGGGAGAGACCCAGTACTTC.

The rearrangement uses TRBV27 and TRBJ1-1; 8 bases fit TRBD1. Germline V gene sequence: CDR1 MNHEY, CDR2 SMNVEV (reference sequence). This CDR3 is built from 12 residues. The J segment lost 4 bases and the V segment lost 9 bases, leaving 4 bases of the junction unmatched. For the CDR3, the DNA is TGTGCCAGTAGGACAGGGACCACTGAAGCTTTCTTT. Protein product: CASRTGTTEAFF.

This clone showed up just once. In nucleotides, the CDR3 is TGTGCCAGCAGCATAGACAGGGGTGCGCAGCCCCAGCATTTT. Encoded protein: CASSIDRGAQPQHF. The gene calls are TRBV5-4 and TRBJ1-5; TRBD1 matches at 8 bases. The V gene end was trimmed by 4 bases and the J gene end by 7 bases; junction bases not matched to a gene: 7. Germline CDR1 and CDR2: SGHNT and YYREEE (reference sequence). The length of the CDR3 is 14 residues.

The rearrangement uses TRBV7-8 and TRBJ1-4; TRBD1 matches at 9 bases. Germline values: CDR1 SGHVS, CDR2 FQNEAQ. Trimming at V came to 6 bases and at J to 3 bases, leaving 8 bases not matched to a gene. The CDR3 covers 16 residues. In DNA form, the CDR3 reads TGTGCCAGCAGGGACAGGGGAAATTCGGCTAATGAAAAACTGTTTTTT. It yields the protein CASRDRGNSANEKLFF.

The rearrangement joins TRBV11-2 to TRBJ1-3; D unclear. The CDR3 contains 12 residues. CDR1 SGHAT and CDR2 FQNNGV come from the germline V gene. Deletions cut 5 bases from V and 7 bases from J, with 9 bases between. This CDR3 is CASSPTRNTIYF. As DNA, the CDR3 is TGTGCCAGCAGCCCCACGAGGAACACCATATATTTT.

The chain carries TRBV5-6 and TRBJ2-2; no firm D call. V was clipped by 2 bases and J by 5 bases, with 4 bases between them. CDR3 size: 12 residues. CDR1 SGHDT and CDR2 YYEEEE come from the germline V gene. The CDR3 sequence: CASSLKTGELFF. The CDR3 nucleotides are TGTGCCAGCAGCTTAAAAACCGGGGAGCTGTTTTTT.

The rearrangement joins TRBV5-4 to TRBJ1-1; D perhaps matches TRBD1 (5 bases). The length of the CDR3 is 14 residues. From germline, CDR1 is SGHNT and CDR2 YYREEE (reference sequence). The V end was cut by 6 bases, the J end by 4 bases, with 16 bases between. The CDR3 DNA sequence: TGTGCCAGCAACCTACAAACGGGGGGCACTGAAGCTTTCTTT. Its protein is CASNLQTGGTEAFF.

The CDR3 sequence: CASSLRGSNQPQHF. The CDR3 region has the DNA TGTGCCAGCAGTTTGCGGGGGAGCAATCAGCCCCAGCATTTT. This chain connects TRBV28 to TRBJ1-5; perhaps TRBD1 as D (5 bases). CDR3 length: 14 amino acids. The V and J ends lost 3 bases and 1 base respectively, with 7 bases between them. The germline gives CDR1 MDHEN, CDR2 SYDVKM.

The V and J genes are TRBV6-4 and TRBJ1-1; tentative D call: TRBD1 (6 bases). V was cut by 3 bases and J by 4 bases, with 12 bases left in between. This CDR3 has 14 residues. Germline loops: CDR1 MRHNA, CDR2 SNTAGT. The CDR3, as DNA: TGTGCCAGCAGTGAACAGGGAGGGAGCACTGAAGCTTTCTTT. This translates into CASSEQGGSTEAFF.

This clone showed up just a few times. V is TRBV6-5 and J is TRBJ1-5; a weak D match, TRBD1 (5 bases). The CDR3 is made up of 13 amino acids. Germline CDR1 reads MNHEY; CDR2 reads SVGAGI. Deletions cut 6 bases from V and 5 bases from J, with 11 bases between. The CDR3 region has the DNA TGTGCCAGCAGGAGGGGAGGCGATCAGCCCCAGCATTTT. As protein: CASRRGGDQPQHF.

The chain joins TRBV19 to TRBJ1-5; D possibly corresponds to TRBD1 (5 bases). The CDR3 runs 15 residues. V was shortened by 3 bases and J by 3 bases, with 12 bases between the two germline ends. Germline V gene lookup returns CDR1 LNHDA and CDR2 SQIVND (reference sequence). The CDR3 region is CASSMARVDNQPQHF. CDR3 nucleotides: TGTGCCAGTAGTATGGCCAGGGTGGACAATCAGCCCCAGCATTTT. Variable domain in full (rest from reference TRBV19 and TRBJ1-5): DGGITQSPKYLFRKEGQNVTLSCEQNLNHDAMYWYRQDPGQGLRLIYYSQIVNDFQKGDIAEGYSVSREKKESFPLTVTSAQKNPTAFYLCASSMARVDNQPQHFGDGTRLSIL.

The rearrangement uses TRBV5-1 and TRBJ1-2; no firm D call. The V gene lost 5 bases and the J gene lost 2 bases, with 7 bases spanning the gap. Germline V gene sequence: CDR1 SGHRS, CDR2 YFSETQ. The CDR3 length is 12 residues. The CDR3 here is CASREENYGYTF. CDR3 nucleotides: TGCGCCAGCAGGGAGGAGAACTATGGCTACACCTTC.

The chain joins TRBV7-3 to TRBJ1-1; 8 bases map to TRBD1. The CDR3 extends over 15 amino acids. Unmatched junction bases numbered 3, after V lost 1 base and J lost 2 bases. Per germline, CDR1 SGHTA and CDR2 FQGTGA. The CDR3 reads CASSLRQGINTEAFF. CDR3 DNA sequence: TGTGCCAGCAGCTTAAGACAGGGGATAAACACTGAAGCTTTCTTT.

The chain couples TRBV5-4 to TRBJ1-3; TRBD1 matches 7 bases. Trimming at V came to 3 bases and at J to 2 bases, leaving 5 bases not matched to a gene. CDR1 and CDR2 (germline): SGHNT, YYREEE (reference sequence). The CDR3 is 15 amino acids. CDR3 loop: CASSSRQGTGNTIYF. The CDR3 nucleotides are TGTGCCAGCAGCTCCAGACAGGGAACTGGAAACACCATATATTTT.

V is TRBV30 and J is TRBJ1-2; TRBD1 is a possible D gene (6 bases). The germline V gene encodes CDR1 GTSNPN and CDR2 SVGIG (reference sequence). Trimming cost V 2 bases and J 4 bases, with 14 bases left between them. The CDR3 runs to 14 residues. The DNA of the CDR3 is TGTGCCTGGAGTCCGCAACAGGGCAGCTATGGCTACACCTTC. As protein: CAWSPQQGSYGYTF. Full variable domain (outside the CDR3, taken from reference TRBV30 and TRBJ1-2): SQTIHQWPATLVQPVGSPLSLECTVEGTSNPNLYWYRQAAGRGLQLLFYSVGIGQISSEVPQNLSASRPQDRQFILSSKKLLLSDSGFYLCAWSPQQGSYGYTFGSGTRLTVV.

This clone was recorded only once. Germline and junction disagree at one end, which may indicate a read error. The V and J genes are TRBV27 and TRBJ2-1; possibly TRBD2 for D (5 bases). Per the germline V gene, CDR1 is MNHEY and CDR2 is SMNVEV (reference sequence). The CDR3 has 17 residues. The CDR3, as DNA: TGTACCAGCAGTTTAAACGGAGGAGTCTTCTCCTACAATGAGCAGTTCTTC. Its protein product is CTSSLNGGVFSYNEQFF.

Only a few counts were recorded for this clone. The rearrangement joins TRBV4-2 to TRBJ2-5; 10 bases agree with TRBD2. CDR1 LGHNA and CDR2 YNFKEQ come from the germline V gene. After removal of 1 base from V and 1 base from J, the junction contained 18 bases not matched to a gene. The CDR3 has 21 residues. The CDR3 loop reads CASSQGGGGHRSGRIQETQYF. CDR3 DNA sequence: TGTGCCAGCAGCCAAGGAGGGGGGGGCCATCGTAGCGGGAGGATCCAAGAGACCCAGTACTTC.

This clone has more than one count but fewer than ten. V and J are TRBV5-1 and TRBJ1-4; 7 nucleotides agree with TRBD1. Trimming took 4 bases from V and 16 from J; bases not matched to a gene: 4. Germline CDR1 and CDR2: SGHRS and YFSETQ. CDR3 size: 10 residues. The CDR3 nucleotides are TGCGCCAGCAGCCTAGGGGGCGAGTTTTTT. Its translation is CASSLGGEFF.

CDR3 nucleotide sequence: TGTGCCAGCAGGGGGGGGCAGCATAGCAATCAGCCCCAGCATTTT. Translation gives CASRGGQHSNQPQHF. The V and J genes are TRBV6-6 and TRBJ1-5, with D possibly being TRBD1 (6 bases). Deletions cut 6 bases from V and 0 bases from J, with 12 bases between. CDR1 and CDR2 from the germline V gene are MNHNY and SVGAGI (reference sequence). This CDR3 is 15 amino acids long.